This TCR beta chain is from a study of CD8+ T cells in alopecia areata. Study-wide results and caveats: Especially in alopecia totalis/universalis, lesional scalp showed greater clonality than normal scalp did.

Notes on this clone: What it binds is unknown.

cDNA prepared by RNA extraction and subsequent reverse transcription served as the template for sequencing. The assay was immunoSEQ multiplex PCR, and TCRdb's table has in-frame clones only and misses some. Found here are around 190,000 clones, 56% of them singletons; the top ten hold roughly 5.3%. The germline V gene has CDR1 SGDLS and CDR2 YYNGEE. Trimming took 4 bases from V and 2 from J; bases not matched to a gene: 7. This CDR3 has 15 amino acids. The genes are TRBV9 and TRBJ2-7, with 9 nucleotides matching TRBD1. The receptor's source is a human donor in good health. Input material: CD8+ T cells sorted from blood. The DNA for the CDR3 is TGTGCCAGCAGCCCGCAGGGACAGGGAGCCTACGAGCAGTACTTC. Translated: CASSPQGQGAYEQYF. The full variable domain, in which reference TRBV9 and TRBJ2-7 provide the parts outside the CDR3, is DSGVTQTPKHLITATGQRVTLRCSPRSGDLSVYWYQQSLDQGLQFLIQYYNGEERAKGNILERFSAQQFPDLHSELNLSSLELGDSALYFCASSPQGQGAYEQYFGPGTRLTVT.